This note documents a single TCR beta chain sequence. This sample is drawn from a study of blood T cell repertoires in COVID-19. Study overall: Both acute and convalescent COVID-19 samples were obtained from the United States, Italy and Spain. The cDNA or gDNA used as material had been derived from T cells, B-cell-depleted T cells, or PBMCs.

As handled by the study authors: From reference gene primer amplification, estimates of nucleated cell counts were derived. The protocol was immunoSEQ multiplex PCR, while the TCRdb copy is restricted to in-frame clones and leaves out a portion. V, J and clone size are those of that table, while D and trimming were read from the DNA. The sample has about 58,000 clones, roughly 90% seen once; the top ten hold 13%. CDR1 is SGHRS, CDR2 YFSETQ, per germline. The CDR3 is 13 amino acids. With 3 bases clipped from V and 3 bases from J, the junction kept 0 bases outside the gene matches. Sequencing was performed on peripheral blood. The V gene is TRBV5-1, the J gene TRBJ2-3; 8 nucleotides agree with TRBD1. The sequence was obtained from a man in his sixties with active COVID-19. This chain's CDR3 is CASSYRGTDTQYF. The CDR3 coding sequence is TGCGCCAGCAGCTACAGGGGGACAGATACGCAGTATTTT.